Listed below are T cell receptor beta chains from one sample, sequenced in a study of T cell changes during pregnancy in multiple sclerosis. Some clones are missing from TCRdb's copy, which holds only in-frame ones; the method was immunoSEQ multiplex PCR. The table has more than 35,000 clones, 88% seen once. Source: CD4+ T cells from peripheral blood mononuclear cells, taken in the first trimester of pregnancy. The receptors derive from a female donor with multiple sclerosis, enrolled in a pregnancy study. CDR3s include the opening cysteine and the closing phenylalanine or tryptophan. A D gene is named only where the DNA matches it firmly. A row's size may be missing; if present it is once, few, many or a size class.

abundance	v_gene	j_gene	d_gene	CDR3aa	CDR3nt
.	TRBV9	TRBJ1-1	TRBD1	CASSKQGTEAFF	TGTGCCAGCAGCAAACAGGGGACTGAAGCTTTCTTT
.	TRBV6-1	TRBJ2-7	.	CASSALPGQGLSEQYF	TGTGCCAGCAGTGCACTCCCGGGACAAGGATTGTCCGAGCAGTACTTC
.	TRBV7-3	TRBJ2-2	TRBD2	CASAGGPSGELFF	TGTGCCAGCGCGGGAGGGCCCTCCGGGGAGCTGTTTTTT
.	TRBV5-5	TRBJ1-4	TRBD1	CASSFVGGAGEKLFF	TGTGCCAGCAGCTTCGTAGGGGGCGCGGGTGAAAAACTGTTTTTT
.	TRBV9	TRBJ2-2	TRBD2	CASSVLAGGNTGELFF	TGTGCCAGCAGCGTACTAGCGGGAGGGAACACCGGGGAGCTGTTTTTT
.	TRBV7-8	TRBJ2-3	TRBD1	CASRAQGAVTDTQYF	TGTGCCAGCAGAGCACAGGGGGCAGTCACAGATACGCAGTATTTT
.	TRBV6-1	TRBJ2-1	TRBD2	CASRERGGRGNEQFF	TGTGCCAGCAGAGAGCGGGGGGGCCGGGGCAATGAGCAGTTCTTC
.	TRBV28	TRBJ2-7	TRBD1	CASSREDRGRGEQYF	TGTGCCAGCAGCCGGGAGGACAGGGGGCGGGGGGAGCAGTACTTC
.	TRBV9	TRBJ1-1	TRBD1	CASSVDVSGGLEAFF	TGTGCCAGCAGCGTAGACGTGTCAGGGGGCCTTGAAGCTTTCTTT
.	TRBV4-1	TRBJ1-6	TRBD1	CASSQRQGGNSPLHF	TGCGCCAGCAGCCAAAGACAGGGAGGAAATTCACCCCTCCACTTT
.	TRBV30	TRBJ1-4	.	CAWRNSGWEKLFF	TGTGCCTGGAGAAACAGTGGGTGGGAAAAACTGTTTTTT
.	TRBV9	TRBJ2-7	.	CASSVGAVAYEQYF	TGTGCCAGCAGCGTAGGCGCCGTAGCCTACGAGCAGTACTTC
.	TRBV7-9	TRBJ1-1	TRBD1	CASSLGTGYTEAFF	TGTGCCAGCAGCTTAGGGACAGGGTACACTGAAGCTTTCTTT
.	TRBV7-2	TRBJ1-1	TRBD1	CASSSQGRRTEAFF	TGTGCCAGCAGCTCACAGGGGCGCAGGACTGAAGCTTTCTTT
.	TRBV11-1	TRBJ1-1	TRBD1	CASSAGQMNTEAFF	TGTGCCAGCAGCGCGGGACAGATGAACACTGAAGCTTTCTTT
once	TRBV6-4	TRBJ1-5	.	CASSPDSRQPQHF	TGTGCCAGCTCTCCTGACTCCCGTCAGCCCCAGCATTTT
medium-sized	TRBV29-1	TRBJ1-2	TRBD1	CSAAGGTLSNYGYTF	TGCAGCGCTGCAGGGGGGACACTCTCTAACTATGGCTACACCTTC
.	TRBV29-1	TRBJ2-5	TRBD2	CSVVLANQETQYF	TGCAGCGTTGTACTAGCGAACCAAGAGACCCAGTACTTC
.	TRBV5-1	TRBJ2-5	.	CASSLGQIQETQYF	TGCGCCAGCAGCTTGGGACAGATCCAAGAGACCCAGTACTTC
.	TRBV7-2	TRBJ2-2	.	CASSLKWGRNTGELFF	TGTGCCAGCAGCTTAAAATGGGGGCGGAACACCGGGGAGCTGTTTTTT
few	TRBV7-2	TRBJ1-1	TRBD1	CASSWGQGYTEAFF	TGTGCCAGCAGCTGGGGACAGGGGTACACTGAAGCTTTCTTT
.	TRBV6-1	TRBJ1-3	.	CASQGRNSGNTIYF	TGTGCCAGTCAGGGCCGCAACTCTGGAAACACCATATATTTT
.	TRBV27	TRBJ1-4	TRBD1	CASSLGQAKGEKLFF	TGTGCCAGCAGTCTCGGACAGGCCAAGGGTGAAAAACTGTTTTTT
once	TRBV14	TRBJ1-4	.	CASSQVTGRNEKLFF	TGTGCCAGCAGCCAAGTAACAGGGCGTAATGAAAAACTGTTTTTT
.	TRBV18	TRBJ1-1	TRBD1	CASSRTGADTEAFF	TGTGCCAGCTCACGTACAGGGGCGGACACTGAAGCTTTCTTT
.	TRBV6-5	TRBJ1-4	.	CASSYFFGTTNEKLFF	TGTGCCAGCAGTTACTTTTTCGGGACTACTAATGAAAAACTGTTTTTT
.	TRBV25-1	TRBJ1-2	.	CASSESTGLGGYTF	TGTGCCAGCAGTGAATCGACAGGACTCGGGGGCTACACCTTC
.	TRBV5-1	TRBJ1-1	.	CASKVLAQADTEAFF	TGCGCCAGCAAAGTCTTGGCACAGGCGGACACTGAAGCTTTCTTT
.	TRBV5-4	TRBJ2-6	.	CASSGDIFGANVLTF	TGTGCCAGCAGCGGGGACATATTTGGGGCCAACGTCCTGACTTTC
few	TRBV6-1	TRBJ2-3	TRBD2	CASSVGLASSTDTQYF	TGTGCCAGCAGTGTCGGACTAGCTTCAAGCACAGATACGCAGTATTTT
.	TRBV28	TRBJ1-4	.	CASGSGWGTSFGEKLFF	TGTGCCAGCGGAAGCGGCTGGGGGACATCCTTCGGTGAAAAACTGTTTTTT
.	TRBV9	TRBJ2-7	TRBD2	CASSVGTSGSYEQYF	TGTGCCAGCAGCGTAGGGACTAGCGGGTCCTACGAGCAGTACTTC
.	TRBV14	TRBJ1-2	.	CASSQDRGAGDYGYTF	TGTGCCAGCAGCCAAGATCGGGGGGCTGGGGACTATGGCTACACCTTC
.	TRBV7-9	TRBJ2-1	.	CASSLVRGVSYNEQFF	TGTGCCAGCAGCTTAGTACGCGGGGTCTCCTACAATGAGCAGTTCTTC
.	TRBV9	TRBJ1-5	.	CASSVAAENQPQHF	TGTGCCAGCAGCGTAGCGGCGGAGAATCAGCCCCAGCATTTT
once	TRBV11-3	TRBJ2-2	.	CASSQKRDKNTGELFF	TGTGCCAGCAGCCAAAAACGGGACAAGAACACCGGGGAGCTGTTTTTT
.	TRBV19	TRBJ1-5	TRBD1	CASSIDGGQGNQPQHF	TGTGCCAGTAGTATAGATGGGGGACAGGGGAATCAGCCCCAGCATTTT
.	TRBV6-1	TRBJ2-6	TRBD1	CASSARTGFGPGANVLTF	TGTGCCAGCAGTGCCCGGACAGGGTTTGGTCCTGGGGCCAACGTCCTGACTTTC
.	TRBV7-3	TRBJ2-7	TRBD2	CASSPSGLPYEQYF	TGTGCCAGCAGCCCTAGCGGACTTCCCTACGAGCAGTACTTC
once	TRBV25-1	TRBJ2-5	TRBD2	CASSATSGALQETQYF	TGTGCCAGCAGCGCCACTAGCGGGGCCCTCCAAGAGACCCAGTACTTC
.	TRBV18	TRBJ2-3	TRBD1	CASSPGGPGTGGQDTQYF	TGTGCCAGCTCACCAGGCGGTCCCGGGACAGGGGGTCAAGATACGCAGTATTTT
once	TRBV2	TRBJ2-7	TRBD2	CASSVGGSGYEQYF	TGTGCCAGCAGTGTAGGCGGGAGTGGCTACGAGCAGTACTTC
.	TRBV14	TRBJ1-2	.	CASSRPGGGGYTF	TGTGCCAGCAGCCGCCCGGGGGGCGGAGGCTACACCTTC
.	TRBV5-4	TRBJ2-7	.	CASSYPGTLEQYF	TGTGCCAGCAGCTACCCGGGAACGCTCGAGCAGTACTTC